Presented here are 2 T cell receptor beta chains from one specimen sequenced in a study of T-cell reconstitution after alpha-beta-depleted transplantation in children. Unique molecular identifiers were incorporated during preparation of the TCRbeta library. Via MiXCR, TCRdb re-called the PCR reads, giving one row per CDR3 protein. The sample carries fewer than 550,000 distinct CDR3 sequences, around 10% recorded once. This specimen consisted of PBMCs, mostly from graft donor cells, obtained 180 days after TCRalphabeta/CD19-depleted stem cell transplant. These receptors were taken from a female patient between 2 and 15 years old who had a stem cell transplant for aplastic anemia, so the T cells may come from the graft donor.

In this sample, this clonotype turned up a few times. CDR3 sequence reads: CASSQRLSGANVLTF. For the CDR3, the DNA is TGTGCCAGCAGCCAACGCCTCTCTGGGGCCAACGTCCTGACTTTC. The chain couples TRBV14 to TRBJ2-6; D uncertain. V gave up 2 bases and J gave up 0 bases, with 5 bases separating them. The CDR3 loop spans 15 amino acids. Germline loops: CDR1 SGHDN, CDR2 FVKESK. Combining the CDR3 with reference TRBV14 and TRBJ2-6 gives the whole variable domain EAGVTQFPSHSVIEKGQTVTLRCDPISGHDNLYWYRRVMGKEIKFLLHFVKESKQDESGMPNNRFLAERTGGTYSTLKVQPAELEDSGVYFCASSQRLSGANVLTFGAGSRLTVL.

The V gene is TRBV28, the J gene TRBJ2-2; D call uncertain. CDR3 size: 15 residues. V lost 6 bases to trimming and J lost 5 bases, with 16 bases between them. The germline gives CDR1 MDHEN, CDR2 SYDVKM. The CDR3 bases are TGTGCCAGCAGGTCCGACTGGTTCCAAACCGGGGAGCTGTTTTTT. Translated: CASRSDWFQTGELFF.